These 12 T cell receptor beta chains came from one sample sequenced in a study of cytomegalovirus exposure and HLA in healthy donors. PCR primers comprised 60 Vbeta and 13 Jbeta primers. Produced via immunoSEQ multiplex PCR; TCRdb's table is partial and in-frame only. The sample yields about 110,000 clones, over 60% seen once. The sequenced sample consisted of PBMCs. The source is an older woman in good health and CMV-seropositive.

This chain uses TRBV29-1 with TRBJ2-2; perhaps TRBD2 as D (5 bases). Between the trimmed V and J ends, which lost 4 bases and 3 bases, there was a span of 12 bases. This CDR3 has 14 residues. CDR1 and CDR2 from the germline V gene are SQVTM and ANQGSEA. The CDR3: CSVASGGYTGELFF. The CDR3 DNA sequence: TGCAGCGTTGCCAGCGGCGGGTACACCGGGGAGCTGTTTTTT.

This clone was counted a single time. The chain recombines TRBV7-9 with TRBJ1-1; 8 nucleotides agree with TRBD1. J was trimmed by 0 bases and V by 4 bases; bases with no gene match: 7. The length of the CDR3 is 16 residues. Germline CDR1 and CDR2: SEHNR and FQNEAQ (reference sequence). Here the CDR3 reads CASSSQGAVMNTEAFF. The CDR3, as DNA: TGTGCCAGCAGCTCCCAGGGGGCCGTCATGAACACTGAAGCTTTCTTT.

CDR3 protein: CASSPNPRGMVVPNTQYF. The CDR3 nucleotides read TGCGCCAGCAGTCCCAATCCCCGGGGGATGGTAGTCCCAAATACGCAGTATTTT. The V gene is TRBV5-1, the J gene TRBJ2-3, with a weak D call TRBD2 (6 bases). This CDR3 has 18 residues. The germline V gene encodes CDR1 SGHRS and CDR2 YFSETQ. Between the trimmed V and J ends, which lost 5 bases and 7 bases, there was a span of 29 bases.

The sample holds one count of this clone. V usage is TRBV1 and J usage is TRBJ2-1; TRBD2 reflects the table's D call only, with no check against the DNA. TRBV1 is flagged as a pseudogene. The CDR3 is 19 amino acids. The CDR3: CTSSQVFLASGRAVNEQFF. The CDR3 DNA reads as TGCACCAGCAGCCAAGTTTTTCTGGCTAGCGGGAGGGCCGTCAATGAGCAGTTCTTC.

In its sample, this clone was seen a few times. This chain uses TRBV30 with TRBJ1-5; tentative D call: TRBD1 (6 bases). From germline, CDR1 is GTSNPN and CDR2 SVGIG (reference sequence). The CDR3 spans 14 residues. V gave up 2 bases and J gave up 5 bases, with 13 bases separating them. The CDR3 reads CAWSLRPGDQPQHF. CDR3 coding DNA: TGTGCCTGGAGTCTGAGGCCAGGGGATCAGCCCCAGCATTTT. Full variable domain (missing parts from reference TRBV30 and TRBJ1-5): SQTIHQWPATLVQPVGSPLSLECTVEGTSNPNLYWYRQAAGRGLQLLFYSVGIGQISSEVPQNLSASRPQDRQFILSSKKLLLSDSGFYLCAWSLRPGDQPQHFGDGTRLSIL.

The chain joins TRBV5-1 to TRBJ1-1; D is perhaps TRBD1 (5 bases). The CDR3 is 15 residues long. V was clipped by 0 bases and J by 4 bases, with 13 bases between them. Germline V CDR1 and CDR2: SGHRS, YFSETQ. The CDR3 protein is CASSLDAGSVTEAFF. The CDR3 nucleotides read TGCGCCAGCAGCTTGGATGCAGGGTCTGTCACTGAAGCTTTCTTT.

V gene TRBV27 combines with J gene TRBJ2-7; TRBD1 matches at 7 bases. CDR3 length equals 14 residues. CDR1 and CDR2 from the germline V gene are MNHEY and SMNVEV (reference sequence). Trimming removed 3 bases from V and 2 bases from J; junction bases left unmatched: 4. The CDR3 region has the DNA TGTGCCAGCAGTTTGCCAGGGGGAACCTACGAGCAGTACTTC. It encodes CASSLPGGTYEQYF.

This chain links TRBV4-2 with TRBJ2-1; 7 nucleotides line up with TRBD1. This CDR3 comprises 16 residues. Per germline, CDR1 LGHNA and CDR2 YNFKEQ. Losses at the gene ends were 1 base for V and 9 bases for J; bases not matched to a gene: 12. The CDR3 loop is CASSQGVGQVRSEQFF. The CDR3 bases are TGTGCCAGCAGCCAAGGAGTTGGACAGGTCCGGAGTGAGCAGTTCTTC.

The V call is TRBV29-1, the J call TRBJ2-3; 12 bases align to TRBD2. The V gene's germline CDR1 is SQVTM and CDR2 ANQGSEA. The trim removed 4 bases at V and 1 base at J, leaving 9 bases unmatched. CDR3 length: 17 residues. CDR3 sequence: CSVVGLAGGPGTDTQYF. DNA for the CDR3: TGCAGCGTTGTTGGGCTAGCGGGAGGGCCCGGCACAGATACGCAGTATTTT.

The chain joins TRBV5-1 to TRBJ1-3; 8 bases agree with TRBD1. Trimming at V came to 2 bases and at J to 3 bases, leaving 10 bases not matched to a gene. This CDR3 has 17 residues. CDR1 and CDR2 from the germline V gene are SGHRS and YFSETQ. CDR3 DNA sequence: TGCGCCAGCAGCTTTGGCGGCGCAGGGGGCGATGGAAACACCATATATTTT. Protein sequence: CASSFGGAGGDGNTIYF.

The chain couples TRBV5-1 to TRBJ2-7; the match to TRBD1 covers 7 bases. Trimming removed 1 base from V and 4 bases from J; junction bases left unmatched: 14. The CDR3 loop spans 17 amino acids. Germline loops: CDR1 SGHRS, CDR2 YFSETQ. The CDR3 spells CASSLRPSQGPDYEQYF. The CDR3 coding sequence is TGCGCCAGCAGCTTGCGACCGTCACAGGGGCCAGATTACGAGCAGTACTTC.

The rearrangement uses TRBV25-1 and TRBJ1-1; D gene ambiguous. CDR3 size: 14 residues. CDR1 MGHDK and CDR2 SYGVNS come from the germline V gene. V gave up 3 bases and J gave up 1 base, with 9 bases separating them. The CDR3 reads CASSEGPANTEAFF. CDR3 coding DNA: TGTGCCAGCAGTGAGGGCCCAGCGAACACTGAAGCTTTCTTT.